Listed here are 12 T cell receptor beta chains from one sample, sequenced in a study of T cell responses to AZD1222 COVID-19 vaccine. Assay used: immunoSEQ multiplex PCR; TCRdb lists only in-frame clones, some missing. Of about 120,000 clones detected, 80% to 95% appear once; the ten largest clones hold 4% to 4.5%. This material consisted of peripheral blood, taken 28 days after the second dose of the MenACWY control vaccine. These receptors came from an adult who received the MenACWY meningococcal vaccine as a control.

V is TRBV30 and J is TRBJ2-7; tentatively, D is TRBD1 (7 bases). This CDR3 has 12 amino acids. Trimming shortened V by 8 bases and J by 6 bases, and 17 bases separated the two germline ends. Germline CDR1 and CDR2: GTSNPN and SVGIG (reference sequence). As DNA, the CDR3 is TGTGCCACCCGTTCAGGGGGAGGCGAGCAGTACTTC. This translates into CATRSGGGEQYF.

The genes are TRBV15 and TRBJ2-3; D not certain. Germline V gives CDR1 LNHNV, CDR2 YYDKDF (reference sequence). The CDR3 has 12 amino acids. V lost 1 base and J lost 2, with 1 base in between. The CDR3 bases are TGTGCCACCAGCAGAGTCACAGATACGCAGTATTTT. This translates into CATSRVTDTQYF.

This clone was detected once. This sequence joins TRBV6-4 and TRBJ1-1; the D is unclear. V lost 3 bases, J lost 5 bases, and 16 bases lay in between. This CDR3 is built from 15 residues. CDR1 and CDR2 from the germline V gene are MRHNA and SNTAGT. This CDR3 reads CASSDYFGSRTEAFF. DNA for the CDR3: TGTGCCAGCAGTGATTATTTCGGCAGTAGGACTGAAGCTTTCTTT.

The CDR3 DNA sequence: TGTGCCAGCAGTTTGAGGGTTACCCAAGAGACCCAGTACTTC. This sequence encodes CASSLRVTQETQYF. The chain recombines TRBV5-6 with TRBJ2-5; TRBD2 might be the D (5 bases). The germline gives CDR1 SGHDT, CDR2 YYEEEE. Trimming took 5 bases from V and 1 from J, leaving 12 bases between them. The CDR3 loop spans 14 amino acids.

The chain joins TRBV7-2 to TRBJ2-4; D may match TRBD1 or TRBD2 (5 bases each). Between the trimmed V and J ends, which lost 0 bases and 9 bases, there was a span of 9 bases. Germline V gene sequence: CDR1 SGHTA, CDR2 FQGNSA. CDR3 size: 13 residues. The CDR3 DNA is TGTGCCAGCAGCTTAGCACGGGACCCCATTCAGTACTTC. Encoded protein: CASSLARDPIQYF.

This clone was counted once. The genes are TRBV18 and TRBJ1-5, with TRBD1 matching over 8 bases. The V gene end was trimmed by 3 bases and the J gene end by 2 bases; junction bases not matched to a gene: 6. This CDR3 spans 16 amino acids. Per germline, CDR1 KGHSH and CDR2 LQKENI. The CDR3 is CASSPTATGGNQPQHF. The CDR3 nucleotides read TGTGCCAGCTCACCGACCGCGACAGGGGGCAATCAGCCCCAGCATTTT. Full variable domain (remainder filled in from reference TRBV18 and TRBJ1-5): NAGVMQNPRHLVRRRGQEARLRCSPMKGHSHVYWYRQLPEEGLKFMVYLQKENIIDESGMPKERFSAEFPKEGPSILRIQQVVRGDSAAYFCASSPTATGGNQPQHFGDGTRLSIL.

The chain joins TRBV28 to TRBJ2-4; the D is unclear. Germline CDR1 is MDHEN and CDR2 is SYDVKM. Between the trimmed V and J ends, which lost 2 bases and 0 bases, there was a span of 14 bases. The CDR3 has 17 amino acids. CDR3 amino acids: CASSLPSAGLAKNIQYF. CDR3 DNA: TGTGCCAGCAGTTTACCCTCCGCTGGATTAGCCAAAAACATTCAGTACTTC.

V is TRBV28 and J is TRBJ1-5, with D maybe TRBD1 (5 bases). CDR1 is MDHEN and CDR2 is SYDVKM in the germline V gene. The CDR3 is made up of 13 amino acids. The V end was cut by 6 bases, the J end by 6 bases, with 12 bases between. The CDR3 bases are TGTGCCAGCAGGGGAGGGGACCGTCAGCCCCAGCATTTT. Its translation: CASRGGDRQPQHF. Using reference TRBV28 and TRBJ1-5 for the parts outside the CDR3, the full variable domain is DVKVTQSSRYLVKRTGEKVFLECVQDMDHENMFWYRQDPGLGLRLIYFSYDVKMKEKGDIPEGYSVSREKKERFSLILESASTNQTSMYLCASRGGDRQPQHFGDGTRLSIL.

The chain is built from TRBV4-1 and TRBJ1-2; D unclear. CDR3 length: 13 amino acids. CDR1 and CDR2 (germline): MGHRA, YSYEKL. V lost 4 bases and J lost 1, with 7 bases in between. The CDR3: CASSPSDNYGYTF. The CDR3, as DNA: TGCGCCAGCAGCCCCTCCGATAACTATGGCTACACCTTC.

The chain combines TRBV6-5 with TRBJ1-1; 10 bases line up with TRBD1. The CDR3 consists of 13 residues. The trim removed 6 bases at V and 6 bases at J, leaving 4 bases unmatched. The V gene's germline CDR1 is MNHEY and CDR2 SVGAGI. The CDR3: CASRTGGRAEAFF. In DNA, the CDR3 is TGTGCCAGCAGGACAGGGGGCAGGGCTGAAGCTTTCTTT.

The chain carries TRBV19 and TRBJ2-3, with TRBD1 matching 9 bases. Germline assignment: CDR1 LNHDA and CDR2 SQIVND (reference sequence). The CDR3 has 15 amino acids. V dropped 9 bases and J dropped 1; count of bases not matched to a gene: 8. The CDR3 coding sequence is TGTGCCAGCGGCCCGGGGGACAGGGGCACAGATACGCAGTATTTT. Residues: CASGPGDRGTDTQYF.

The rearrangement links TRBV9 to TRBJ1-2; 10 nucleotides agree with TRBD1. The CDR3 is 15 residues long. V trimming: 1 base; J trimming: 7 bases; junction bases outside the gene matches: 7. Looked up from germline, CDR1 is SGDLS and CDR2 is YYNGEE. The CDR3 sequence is CASSVWGTGEGGYTF. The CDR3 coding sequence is TGTGCCAGCAGCGTATGGGGGACAGGGGAAGGTGGCTACACCTTC.